This TCR beta chain was observed in a study of T-cell reconstitution after alpha-beta-depleted transplantation in children. V was trimmed by 0 bases and J by 4 bases, leaving 16 bases between them. The CDR3 runs to 17 residues. Per the germline V gene, CDR1 is MNHEY and CDR2 is SVGAGI. Unique molecular identifiers were incorporated during preparation of the TCRbeta library. TCRdb analysed the PCR reads with MiXCR anew, one entry per CDR3 protein. The profile shows around 230,000 distinct CDR3 sequences, around a sixth of them singletons. Whole-study results and caveats: After one year, T-cell counts and TCRbeta diversity mostly came from new T cells. Recipient T cells and thymic progenitors that survived gave rise to the high TCRbeta diversity observed at day 60 in some patients. Alpha-beta T cells present about two months after transplant were reported to originate from several hundred expanded graft clones.

On this clonotype: Its antigen remains unidentified.

The genes are TRBV6-5 and TRBJ1-3, with D maybe TRBD1 (5 bases). This sequence was found in a male patient aged 2 to 9 who had a stem cell transplant for acute lymphoblastic leukemia, so the T cells may come from the graft donor. The starting material was PBMCs, mostly from graft donor cells, obtained 360 days after TCRalphabeta/CD19-depleted stem cell transplant. CDR3 amino acids: CASSYSGDRVGGNTIYF. The CDR3 DNA reads TGTGCCAGCAGTTACTCCGGCGACAGAGTGGGAGGAAACACCATATATTTT.